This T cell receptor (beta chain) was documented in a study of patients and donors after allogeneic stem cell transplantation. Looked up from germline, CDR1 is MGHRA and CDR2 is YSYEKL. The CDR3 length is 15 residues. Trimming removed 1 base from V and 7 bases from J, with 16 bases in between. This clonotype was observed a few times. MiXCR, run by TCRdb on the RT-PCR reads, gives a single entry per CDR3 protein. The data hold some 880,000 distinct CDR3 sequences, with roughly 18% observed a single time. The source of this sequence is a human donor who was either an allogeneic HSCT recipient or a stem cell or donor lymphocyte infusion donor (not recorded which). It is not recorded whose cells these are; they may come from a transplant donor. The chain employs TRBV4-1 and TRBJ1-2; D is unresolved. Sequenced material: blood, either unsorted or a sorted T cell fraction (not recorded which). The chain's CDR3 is CASSQVGFGRLGYTF. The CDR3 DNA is TGCGCCAGCAGCCAAGTCGGCTTTGGCAGACTTGGCTACACCTTC.